The present T cell receptor (beta chain) was sequenced within a study of blood T cell repertoires in COVID-19. The overall study: The United States, Italy and Spain were the sources of the acute and convalescent COVID-19 samples. Sample material is recorded as cDNA or gDNA derived from T cells, B-cell-depleted T cells, or PBMCs.

Germline lookup yields CDR1 MNHNS and CDR2 SASEGT. CDR3 length: 15 residues. J lost 3 bases, V lost 1 base, and 0 bases had no gene match. In the original processing: Estimation of nucleated cell counts was performed using reference gene primer amplification. Only in-frame clones appear in the TCRdb table, and some are missing; sequencing was by immunoSEQ multiplex PCR. That table gives V, J and clone size, and the DNA gave D and trimming. Here the sample spans over 100,000 clones, more than 70% being singletons. The sequenced material came from peripheral blood. The chain is built from TRBV6-1 and TRBJ2-1; TRBD1 matches 10 bases. The sequence was obtained from a man aged 45-60 years with acute or convalescent COVID-19. The chain's CDR3 is CASSEGTGGYNEQFF. The CDR3 bases are TGTGCCAGCAGTGAAGGGACAGGGGGCTACAATGAGCAGTTCTTC.